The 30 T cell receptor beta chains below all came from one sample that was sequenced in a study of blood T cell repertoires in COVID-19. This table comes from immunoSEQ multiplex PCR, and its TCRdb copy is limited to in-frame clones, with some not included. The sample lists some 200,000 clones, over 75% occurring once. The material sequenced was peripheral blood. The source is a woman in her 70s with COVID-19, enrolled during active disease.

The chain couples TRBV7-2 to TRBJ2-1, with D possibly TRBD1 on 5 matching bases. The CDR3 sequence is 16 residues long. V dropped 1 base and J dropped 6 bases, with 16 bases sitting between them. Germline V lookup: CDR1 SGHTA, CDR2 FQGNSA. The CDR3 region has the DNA TGTGCCAGCAGCTTAGAAGGCAGGGAATTCGGCAATGAGCAGTTCTTC. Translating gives CASSLEGREFGNEQFF. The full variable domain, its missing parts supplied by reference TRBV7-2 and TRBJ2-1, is GAGVSQSPSNKVTEKGKDVELRCDPISGHTALYWYRQSLGQGLEFLIYFQGNSAPDKSGLPSDRFSAERTGGSVSTLTIQRTQQEDSAVYLCASSLEGREFGNEQFFGPGTRLTVL.

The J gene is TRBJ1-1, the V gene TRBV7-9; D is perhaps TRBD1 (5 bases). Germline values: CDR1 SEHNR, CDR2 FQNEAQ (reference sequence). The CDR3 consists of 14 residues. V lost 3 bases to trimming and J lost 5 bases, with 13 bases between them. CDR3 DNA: TGTGCCAGCAGCTTTGGTGCAGGGTATACTGAAGCTTTCTTT. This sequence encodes CASSFGAGYTEAFF.

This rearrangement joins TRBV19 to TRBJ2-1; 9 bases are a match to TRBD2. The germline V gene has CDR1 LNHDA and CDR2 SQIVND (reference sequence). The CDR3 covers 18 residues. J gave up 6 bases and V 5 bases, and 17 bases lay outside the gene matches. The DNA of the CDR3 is TGTGCCAGTAGTTTGGGGGAGCCTAGCGGGACAACTCGCAATGAGCAGTTCTTC. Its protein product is CASSLGEPSGTTRNEQFF.

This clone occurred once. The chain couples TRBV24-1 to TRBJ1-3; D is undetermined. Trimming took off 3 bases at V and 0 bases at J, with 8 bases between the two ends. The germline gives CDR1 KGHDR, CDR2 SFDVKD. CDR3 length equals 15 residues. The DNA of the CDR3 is TGTGCCACCAGTGATGGACTTAGCTCTGGAAACACCATATATTTT. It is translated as CATSDGLSSGNTIYF.

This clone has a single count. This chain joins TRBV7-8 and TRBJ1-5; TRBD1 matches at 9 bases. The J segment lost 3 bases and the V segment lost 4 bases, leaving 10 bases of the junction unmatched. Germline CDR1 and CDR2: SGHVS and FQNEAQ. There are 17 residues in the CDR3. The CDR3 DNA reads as TGTGCCAGCAGCTATACAGGGACAGGGAATATCAATCAGCCCCAGCATTTT. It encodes CASSYTGTGNINQPQHF.

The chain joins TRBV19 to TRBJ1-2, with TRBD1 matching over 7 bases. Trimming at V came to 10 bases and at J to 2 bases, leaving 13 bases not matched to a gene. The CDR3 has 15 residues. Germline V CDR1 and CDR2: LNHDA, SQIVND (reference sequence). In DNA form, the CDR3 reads TGTGCCACTAGACAGGGACAGACTCAAAACTATGGCTACACCTTC. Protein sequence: CATRQGQTQNYGYTF.

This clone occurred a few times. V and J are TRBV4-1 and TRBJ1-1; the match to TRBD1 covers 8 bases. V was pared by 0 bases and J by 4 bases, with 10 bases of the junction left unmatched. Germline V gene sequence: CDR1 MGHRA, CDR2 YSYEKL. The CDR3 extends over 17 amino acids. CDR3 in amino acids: CASSQEWQGAIITEAFF. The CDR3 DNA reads TGCGCCAGCAGCCAAGAATGGCAGGGGGCTATCATCACTGAAGCTTTCTTT.

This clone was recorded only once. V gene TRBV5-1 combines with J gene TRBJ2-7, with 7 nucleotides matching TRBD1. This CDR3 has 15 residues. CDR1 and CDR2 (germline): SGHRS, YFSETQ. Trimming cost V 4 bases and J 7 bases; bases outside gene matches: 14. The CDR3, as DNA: TGCGCCAGCAGCGCTTCCGGGACAGCCGTGGAGGAGCAGTACTTC. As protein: CASSASGTAVEEQYF. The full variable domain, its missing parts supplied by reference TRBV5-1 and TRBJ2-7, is KAGVTQTPRYLIKTRGQQVTLSCSPISGHRSVSWYQQTPGQGLQFLFEYFSETQRNKGNFPGRFSGRQFSNSRSEMNVSTLELGDSALYLCASSASGTAVEEQYFGPGTRLTVT.

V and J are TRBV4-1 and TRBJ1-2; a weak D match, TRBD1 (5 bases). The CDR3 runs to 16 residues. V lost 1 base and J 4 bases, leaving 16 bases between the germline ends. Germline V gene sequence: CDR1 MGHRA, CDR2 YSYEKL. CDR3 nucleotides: TGCGCCAGCAGCCAAGCTGGGGGGGGTTTACCCTATGGCTACACCTTC. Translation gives CASSQAGGGLPYGYTF.

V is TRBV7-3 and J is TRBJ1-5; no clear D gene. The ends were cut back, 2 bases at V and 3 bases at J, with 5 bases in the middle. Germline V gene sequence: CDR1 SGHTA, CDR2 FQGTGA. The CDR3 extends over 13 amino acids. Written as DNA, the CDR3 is TGTGCCAGCAGCTTAGACTTCAATCAGCCCCAGCATTTT. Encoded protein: CASSLDFNQPQHF.

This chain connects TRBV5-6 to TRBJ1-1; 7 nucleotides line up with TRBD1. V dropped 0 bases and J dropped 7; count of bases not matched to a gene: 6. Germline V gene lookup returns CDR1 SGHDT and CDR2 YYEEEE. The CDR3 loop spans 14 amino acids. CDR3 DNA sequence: TGTGCCAGCAGCTTGGAGGGGACAGATATTGAAGCTTTCTTT. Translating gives CASSLEGTDIEAFF.

CDR3 DNA sequence: TGTGCCAGTAGTAGCCGACAGGGGCCTACACATCAGCCCCAGCATTTT. Translating gives CASSSRQGPTHQPQHF. The chain is built from TRBV19 and TRBJ1-5; the match to TRBD1 covers 8 bases. Germline V gene sequence: CDR1 LNHDA, CDR2 SQIVND (reference sequence). Trimming took 4 bases from V and 5 from J; bases not matched to a gene: 10. The CDR3 totals 16 residues.

CDR3 sequence reads: CASSIGTGVFVEQFF. Written as DNA, the CDR3 is TGTGCCAGTAGTATCGGGACAGGGGTTTTTGTTGAGCAGTTCTTC. This chain connects TRBV19 to TRBJ2-1, with 10 nucleotides matching TRBD1. Trimming at V came to 3 bases and at J to 9 bases, leaving 8 bases not matched to a gene. Per the germline V gene, CDR1 is LNHDA and CDR2 is SQIVND (reference sequence). The CDR3 is 15 residues long.

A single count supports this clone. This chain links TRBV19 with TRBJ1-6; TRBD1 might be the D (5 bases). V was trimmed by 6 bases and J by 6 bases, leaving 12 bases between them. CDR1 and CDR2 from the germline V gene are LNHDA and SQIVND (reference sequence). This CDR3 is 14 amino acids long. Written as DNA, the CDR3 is TGTGCCAGTAGAAAGGGGCAGGGTAATTCACCCCTCCACTTT. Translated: CASRKGQGNSPLHF. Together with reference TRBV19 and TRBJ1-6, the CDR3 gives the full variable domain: DGGITQSPKYLFRKEGQNVTLSCEQNLNHDAMYWYRQDPGQGLRLIYYSQIVNDFQKGDIAEGYSVSREKKESFPLTVTSAQKNPTAFYLCASRKGQGNSPLHFGNGTRLTVT.

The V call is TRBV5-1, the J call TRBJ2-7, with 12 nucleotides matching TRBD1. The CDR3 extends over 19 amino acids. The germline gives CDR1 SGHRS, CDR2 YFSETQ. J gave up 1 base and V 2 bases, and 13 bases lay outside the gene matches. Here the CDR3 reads CASSFTSGQGASWSYEQYF. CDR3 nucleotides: TGCGCCAGCAGCTTTACCTCGGGACAGGGGGCGTCTTGGTCCTACGAGCAGTACTTC.

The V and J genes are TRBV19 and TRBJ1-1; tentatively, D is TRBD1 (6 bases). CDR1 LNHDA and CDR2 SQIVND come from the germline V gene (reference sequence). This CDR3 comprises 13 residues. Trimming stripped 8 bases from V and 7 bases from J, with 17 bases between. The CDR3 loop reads CASGKQGTNEAFF. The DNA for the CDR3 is TGTGCCAGTGGAAAACAGGGAACCAATGAAGCTTTCTTT.

CDR3 DNA sequence: TGTGCCAGCAGTTACAGTCGACAAGAGACCCAGTACTTC. It specifies CASSYSRQETQYF. This sequence joins TRBV12-3 or TRBV12-4 and TRBJ2-5; D is unresolved. The CDR3 is 13 amino acids. The V end was cut by 4 bases, the J end by 2 bases, with 8 bases between.

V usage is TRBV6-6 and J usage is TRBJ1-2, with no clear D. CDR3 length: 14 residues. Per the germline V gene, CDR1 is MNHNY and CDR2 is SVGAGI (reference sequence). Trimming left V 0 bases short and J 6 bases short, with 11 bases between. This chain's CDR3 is CASSYSPEVDGYTF. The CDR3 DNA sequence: TGTGCCAGCAGTTACTCCCCGGAGGTAGATGGCTACACCTTC.

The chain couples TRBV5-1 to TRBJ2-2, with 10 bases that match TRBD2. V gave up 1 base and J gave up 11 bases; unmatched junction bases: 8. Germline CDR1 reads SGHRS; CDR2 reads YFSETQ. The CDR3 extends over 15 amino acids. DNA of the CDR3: TGCGCCAGCAGCTTGACTAGCGGGGACCCCTTCGAGCTGTTTTTT. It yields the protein CASSLTSGDPFELFF. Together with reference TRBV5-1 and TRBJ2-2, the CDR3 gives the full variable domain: KAGVTQTPRYLIKTRGQQVTLSCSPISGHRSVSWYQQTPGQGLQFLFEYFSETQRNKGNFPGRFSGRQFSNSRSEMNVSTLELGDSALYLCASSLTSGDPFELFFGEGSRLTVL.

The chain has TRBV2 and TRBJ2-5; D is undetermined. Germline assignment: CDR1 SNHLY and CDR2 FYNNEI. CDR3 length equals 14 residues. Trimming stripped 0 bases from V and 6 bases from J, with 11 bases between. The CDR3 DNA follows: TGTGCCAGCAGTGAAGCGCTAGTTGCCCAGACCCAGTACTTC. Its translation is CASSEALVAQTQYF.

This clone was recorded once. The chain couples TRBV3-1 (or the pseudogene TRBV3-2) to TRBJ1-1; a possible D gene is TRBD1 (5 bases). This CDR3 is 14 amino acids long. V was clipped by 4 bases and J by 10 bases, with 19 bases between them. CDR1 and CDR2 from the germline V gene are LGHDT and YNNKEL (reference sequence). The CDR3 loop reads CASSPIWRGVPAFF. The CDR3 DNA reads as TGTGCCAGCAGCCCCATCTGGAGGGGTGTACCAGCTTTCTTT.

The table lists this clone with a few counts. The CDR3 DNA is TGTGCCAGCAGCTTGGATCAAATCTATGGCTACACCTTC. Protein sequence: CASSLDQIYGYTF. This sequence joins TRBV5-4 and TRBJ1-2; no clear D gene. Germline loops: CDR1 SGHNT, CDR2 YYREEE (reference sequence). The germline V and J ends were trimmed by 0 bases and 4 bases, with 7 bases remaining between them. This CDR3 spans 13 amino acids.

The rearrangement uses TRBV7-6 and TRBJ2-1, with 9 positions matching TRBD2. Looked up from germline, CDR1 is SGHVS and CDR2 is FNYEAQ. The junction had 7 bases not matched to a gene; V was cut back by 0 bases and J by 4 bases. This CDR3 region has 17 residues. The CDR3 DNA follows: TGTGCCAGCAGCTTAGCTGTTAGCGGGGGTGGGTACAATGAGCAGTTCTTC. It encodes CASSLAVSGGGYNEQFF.

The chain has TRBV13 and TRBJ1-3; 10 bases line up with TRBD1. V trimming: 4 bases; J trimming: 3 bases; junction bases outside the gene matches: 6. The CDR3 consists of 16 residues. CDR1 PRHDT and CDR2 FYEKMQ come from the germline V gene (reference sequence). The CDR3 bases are TGTGCCAGCAGCTACGGACAGGGGGAGTTTGGAAACACCATATATTTT. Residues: CASSYGQGEFGNTIYF.

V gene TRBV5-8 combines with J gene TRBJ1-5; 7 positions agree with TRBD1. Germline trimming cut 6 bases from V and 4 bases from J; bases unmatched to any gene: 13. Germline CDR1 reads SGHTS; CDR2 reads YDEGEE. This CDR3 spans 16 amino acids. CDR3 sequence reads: CASTRTGDSLNQPQHF. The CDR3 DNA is TGTGCCAGCACCCGAACCGGGGACAGTTTAAATCAGCCCCAGCATTTT. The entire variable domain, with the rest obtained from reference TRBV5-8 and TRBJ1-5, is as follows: EAGVTQSPTHLIKTRGQQATLRCSPISGHTSVYWYQQALGLGLQFLLWYDEGEERNRGNFPPRFSGRQFPNYSSELNVNALELEDSALYLCASTRTGDSLNQPQHFGDGTRLSIL.

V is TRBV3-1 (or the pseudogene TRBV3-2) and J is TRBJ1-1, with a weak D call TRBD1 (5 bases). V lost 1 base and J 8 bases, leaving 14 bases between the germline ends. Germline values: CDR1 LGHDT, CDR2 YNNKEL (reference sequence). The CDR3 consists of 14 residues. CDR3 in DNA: TGTGCCAGCAGCCAAGGGACAACCACCCAAGAAGCTTTCTTT. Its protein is CASSQGTTTQEAFF.

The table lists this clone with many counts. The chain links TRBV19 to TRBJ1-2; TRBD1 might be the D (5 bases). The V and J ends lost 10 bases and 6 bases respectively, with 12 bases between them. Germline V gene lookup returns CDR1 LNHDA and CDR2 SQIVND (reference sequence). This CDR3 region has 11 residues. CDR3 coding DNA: TGTGCCACCTCAAGGGGCGATGGCTACACCTTC. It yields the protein CATSRGDGYTF.

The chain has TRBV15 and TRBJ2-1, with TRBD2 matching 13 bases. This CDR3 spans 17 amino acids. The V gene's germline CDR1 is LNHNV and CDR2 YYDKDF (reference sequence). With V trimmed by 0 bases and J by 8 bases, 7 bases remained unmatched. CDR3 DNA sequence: TGTGCCACCAGCAGAGACCGGACTAGCGGGAGAGGGGATGAGCAGTTCTTC. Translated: CATSRDRTSGRGDEQFF. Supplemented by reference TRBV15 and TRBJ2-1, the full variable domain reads DAMVIQNPRYQVTQFGKPVTLSCSQTLNHNVMYWYQQKSSQAPKLLFHYYDKDFNNEADTPDNFQSRRPNTSFCFLDIRSPGLGDTAMYLCATSRDRTSGRGDEQFFGPGTRLTVL.

The CDR3 bases are TGTGCCAGCAGCCCTATCGAACTCTACTATGGCTACACCTTC. Its protein product is CASSPIELYYGYTF. The V call is TRBV3-1 (or the pseudogene TRBV3-2), the J call TRBJ1-2; no firm D call. This CDR3 has 14 amino acids. From germline, CDR1 is LGHDT and CDR2 YNNKEL (reference sequence). V lost 4 bases to trimming and J lost 3 bases, with 12 bases between them.

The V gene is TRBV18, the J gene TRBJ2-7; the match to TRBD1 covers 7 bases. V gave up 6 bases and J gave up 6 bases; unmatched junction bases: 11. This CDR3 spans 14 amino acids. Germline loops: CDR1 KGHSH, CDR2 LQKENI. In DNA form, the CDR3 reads TGTGCCAGCTCTGACGCCTGGGGACAGACCGAGCAGTACTTC. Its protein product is CASSDAWGQTEQYF. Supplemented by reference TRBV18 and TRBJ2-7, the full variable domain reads NAGVMQNPRHLVRRRGQEARLRCSPMKGHSHVYWYRQLPEEGLKFMVYLQKENIIDESGMPKERFSAEFPKEGPSILRIQQVVRGDSAAYFCASSDAWGQTEQYFGPGTRLTVT.